This T cell receptor (beta chain) was recovered during a study of blood T cells in healthy people across ages. Researchers isolated at least 7 million PBMCs per sample. The germline V and J ends were trimmed by 2 bases and 0 bases, with 9 bases remaining between them. CDR3 length equals 15 residues. In germline, CDR1 is LGHNA, CDR2 YNFKEQ. This clonotype was picked up a small number of times. Then a second PCR, running about 6 to 12 cycles, was carried out with a sample-barcoded 5' primer and a J-beta primer mix. Using its own MiXCR run on the 5' RACE reads, TCRdb lists one record per CDR3 protein. The repertoire has 1 million or so distinct CDR3 sequences, around 27% of them found once; the top ten carry around 0.75%. This sample was shared with a second study, whose subject was T cells of mothers and their children. That work adds: The M1S primer of the second PCR added sample barcodes and 2-4 random nucleotides.

This sequence was found in a girl aged 2 to 9 in good health. V gene TRBV4-2 combines with J gene TRBJ2-3; D uncertain. Source material: blood. CDR3: CASSQNAPSTDTQYF. Here the CDR3 DNA reads TGTGCCAGCAGCCAAAATGCCCCTAGCACAGATACGCAGTATTTT.